This T cell receptor beta chain was recovered during a study of human T cells and chemical hapten exposure. TCRdb re-analysed the RACE reads in MiXCR, keeping a single row per CDR3 protein. The table includes more than 75,000 distinct CDR3 sequences, around 9.3% detected once. As to time point: patch test 2, 6 weeks after DPC sensitization. This sample's treatment: therapeutic diphenylcyclopropenone sensitization with weekly scalp DPC. This CDR3 has 14 residues. Unmatched junction bases numbered 5, after V lost 4 bases and J lost 7 bases. Germline CDR1 reads MNHEY; CDR2 reads SMNVEV (reference sequence).

Here the sequenced sample was whole blood, taken in connection with sensitization to the hapten diphenylcyclopropenone (DPC). This clonotype was sampled from a woman between 35 and 50 years old with alopecia areata. Some clones in this sample may be carry-over from other donors' samples. The V call is TRBV27, the J call TRBJ1-5, with 9 positions matching TRBD1. The CDR3 is CASSWGQGQQPQHF. DNA for the CDR3: TGTGCCAGCAGTTGGGGACAGGGTCAACAGCCCCAGCATTTT.